The 27 T cell receptor beta chains listed next were all sequenced from one sample in a study of T cell repertoires in cytomegalovirus infection. Their specific antigens are unknown. TCRdb analysed the reads with MiXCR anew, one entry per CDR3 protein. The sample shows some 800,000 distinct CDR3 sequences, approximately 29% of them seen only once. The specimen comprised cultured CD8+ T cells from PBMCs, sampled from culture after CMV antigen stimulation. The origin of the receptors is a human donor in good health (CMV status not recorded). Some clones in this sample may be carry-over from other donors' samples.

The CDR3 DNA reads as TGCGCCAGCAGCCCGGGACCTTTGGCAGATACGCAGTATTTT. This encodes CASSPGPLADTQYF. This chain uses TRBV4-1 with TRBJ2-3; D assignment may be TRBD1 or TRBD2 (5 bases each). Germline loops: CDR1 MGHRA, CDR2 YSYEKL. V was shortened by 4 bases and J by 4 bases, with 12 bases between the two germline ends. This CDR3 has 14 residues.

This clonotype was counted ten times or more. One end of the junction varies from germline; a read error may be responsible. J is TRBJ2-2 and V is TRBV4-1; D remains unclear. The length of the CDR3 is 14 residues. The germline gives CDR1 MGHRA, CDR2 YSYEKL. CDR3 residues: CASSLGLNTGELFF. For the CDR3, the DNA is TGTGCCAGCAGTTTAGGCCTGAACACCGGGGAGCTGTTTTTT.

This chain connects TRBV12-3 or TRBV12-4 to TRBJ2-2; D gene ambiguous. V was cut by 7 bases and J by 8 bases, with 14 bases left in between. The CDR3 totals 13 residues. The CDR3 bases are TGTGCCAGCACCCTGGGCCGTACTGGGGAGCTGTTTTTT. Its translation is CASTLGRTGELFF.

This clonotype was detected only a few times. The chain combines TRBV7-2 with TRBJ2-1, with D possibly matching TRBD2 (6 bases). Per germline, CDR1 SGHTA and CDR2 FQGNSA. The CDR3 has 16 amino acids. Trimming removed 3 bases at V and 7 bases at J, with 19 bases between. The CDR3 DNA is TGTGCCAGCAGCTTGGGAGTGGCGGGGTATAATAATGAGCAGTTCTTC. Its protein is CASSLGVAGYNNEQFF.

The table lists this clonotype with a few counts. The chain carries TRBV5-1 and TRBJ1-4; 7 bases align to TRBD1. Germline trimming cut 4 bases from V and 8 bases from J; bases unmatched to any gene: 8. CDR1 and CDR2 from the germline V gene are SGHRS and YFSETQ. This CDR3 region has 14 residues. The CDR3 loop reads CASSLVTGLEKLFF. CDR3 nucleotide sequence: TGCGCCAGCAGCCTCGTGACAGGGCTGGAAAAACTGTTTTTT.

This clonotype was seen more than once but under ten times. The V gene is TRBV7-3, the J gene TRBJ2-3; 11 bases map to TRBD2. The CDR3 spans 15 residues. The germline V gene has CDR1 SGHTA and CDR2 FQGTGA. V lost 1 base to trimming and J lost 6 bases; unmatched junction nucleotides: 3. The CDR3 loop is CASSLIAGGLDTQYF. The CDR3 coding sequence is TGTGCCAGCAGCTTAATAGCGGGGGGGCTCGATACGCAGTATTTT.

This clonotype was counted a few times. V gene TRBV10-3 combines with J gene TRBJ1-6; D possibly corresponds to TRBD1 (5 bases). Germline loops: CDR1 ENHRY, CDR2 SYGVKD. V lost 2 bases, J lost 4 bases, and 12 bases lay in between. This CDR3 region has 16 residues. Here the CDR3 DNA reads TGTGCCATCAGTGAGGCCAGGGCCTCTTATAATTCACCCCTCCACTTT. It specifies CAISEARASYNSPLHF.

Here the CDR3 reads CASTLQPYEQLHF. The DNA for the CDR3 is TGTGCCAGCACCTTACAACCTTATGAGCAATTGCATTTT. The rearrangement uses TRBV6-4 and TRBJ1-5, with unresolved D. Per germline, CDR1 MRHNA and CDR2 SNTAGT. Between the trimmed V and J ends, which lost 7 bases and 15 bases, there was a span of 22 bases. The CDR3 has 13 amino acids.

Concerning this clonotype: The junction does not match germline at one end; this may be a read error. The rearrangement uses TRBV7-6 and TRBJ1-5; D gene uncertain. The germline gives CDR1 SGHVS, CDR2 FNYEAQ. CDR3 length: 15 residues. The DNA of the CDR3 is TGTGCCAACAGCATCCTACCCGGTAACGAACAGCCCCAGCATTTT. This encodes CANSILPGNEQPQHF.

This clonotype was observed many times. The chain uses TRBV7-8 and TRBJ1-5, with D perhaps matching TRBD1 (6 bases). CDR1 is SGHVS, CDR2 FQNEAQ, per germline. This CDR3 is built from 16 residues. Trimming removed 3 bases at V and 3 bases at J, with 15 bases between. This CDR3 is CASSFARQATNQPQHF. The DNA of the CDR3 is TGTGCCAGCAGCTTCGCTAGACAGGCGACCAATCAGCCCCAGCATTTT.

The chain is built from TRBV6-6 and TRBJ2-5; TRBD2 agrees at 11 bases. CDR1 and CDR2 (germline): MNHNY, SVGAGI (reference sequence). This CDR3 comprises 15 residues. Trimming removed 5 bases from V and 7 bases from J; junction bases left unmatched: 9. The CDR3 region has the DNA TGTGCCAGCAGTAAGGTAGCGGGGGGGCCGGCGACCCAGTACTTC. This encodes CASSKVAGGPATQYF.

This chain joins TRBV28 and TRBJ2-3; TRBD2 matches at 10 bases. With 2 bases clipped from V and 6 bases from J, the junction kept 5 bases outside the gene matches. CDR3 length: 15 residues. Germline CDR1 reads MDHEN; CDR2 reads SYDVKM. The CDR3 sequence is CASSLLAGEGDTQYF. DNA for the CDR3: TGTGCCAGCAGTTTACTAGCGGGGGAGGGGGATACGCAGTATTTT.

The V call is TRBV24-1, the J call TRBJ2-6; 9 bases align to TRBD1. Germline CDR1 and CDR2: KGHDR and SFDVKD. CDR3 length: 15 amino acids. J lost 12 bases, V lost 4 bases, and 9 bases had no gene match. In nucleotides, the CDR3 is TGTGCCACCAGTGACTCGACCGGGACAGGGCCCGTCCTGACTTTC. Translating it yields CATSDSTGTGPVLTF.

This clonotype has only a few counts. The chain combines TRBV7-9 with TRBJ2-7; D perhaps matches TRBD2 (5 bases). Germline V gene lookup returns CDR1 SEHNR and CDR2 FQNEAQ (reference sequence). The V end was cut by 11 bases, the J end by 7 bases, with 21 bases between. This CDR3 is 13 amino acids long. CDR3 amino acids: CAGGSYTQGEQYF. The CDR3 nucleotides read TGTGCCGGCGGGTCCTATACCCAAGGGGAGCAGTACTTC.

The rearrangement links TRBV2 to TRBJ2-3; 7 nucleotides match TRBD1. CDR1 and CDR2 from the germline V gene are SNHLY and FYNNEI. The CDR3 consists of 13 residues. Unmatched junction bases numbered 8, after V lost 9 bases and J lost 5 bases. For the CDR3, the DNA is TGTGCCAGAAAGACAGGGACGGGAGATACGCAGTATTTT. Its translation is CARKTGTGDTQYF.

V is TRBV7-2 and J is TRBJ1-5, with D possibly TRBD1 on 5 matching bases. Trimming pared 2 bases from V and 0 bases from J, leaving 11 bases between. CDR1 SGHTA and CDR2 FQGNSA come from the germline V gene. The CDR3 totals 16 residues. The CDR3 nucleotides read TGTGCCAGCAGCTTAAATGGAGGGGATAGCAATCAGCCCCAGCATTTT. Its protein is CASSLNGGDSNQPQHF. Supplemented by reference TRBV7-2 and TRBJ1-5, the full variable domain reads GAGVSQSPSNKVTEKGKDVELRCDPISGHTALYWYRQSLGQGLEFLIYFQGNSAPDKSGLPSDRFSAERTGGSVSTLTIQRTQQEDSAVYLCASSLNGGDSNQPQHFGDGTRLSIL.

The rearrangement uses TRBV11-3 and TRBJ2-3; TRBD1 matches 10 bases. Germline V CDR1 and CDR2: SGHNT, YENEEA. V lost 1 base to trimming and J lost 2 bases; unmatched junction nucleotides: 3. This CDR3 has 16 residues. The CDR3 loop reads CASSLGTGGNTDTQYF. The CDR3 nucleotides read TGTGCCAGCAGCTTAGGGACAGGGGGTAACACAGATACGCAGTATTTT.

This rearrangement joins TRBV5-6 to TRBJ2-2, with TRBD1 as a possible D gene (5 bases). The germline V gene encodes CDR1 SGHDT and CDR2 YYEEEE. This CDR3 contains 16 residues. V was shortened by 1 base and J by 0 bases, with 10 bases between the two germline ends. CDR3 sequence reads: CASSLRTRANTGELFF. CDR3 DNA: TGTGCCAGCAGCTTGCGGACCAGGGCGAACACCGGGGAGCTGTTTTTT.

The J gene is TRBJ2-5, the V gene TRBV2, with a possible D match to TRBD1 (5 bases). The V gene lost 3 bases and the J gene lost 7 bases, with 12 bases spanning the gap. This CDR3 has 13 residues. CDR1 SNHLY and CDR2 FYNNEI come from the germline V gene. CDR3 region: CASSEGRSGTQYF. CDR3 DNA sequence: TGTGCCAGCAGTGAGGGGCGTTCTGGGACCCAGTACTTC.

This chain uses TRBV14 with TRBJ1-1; 7 nucleotides match TRBD1. The CDR3 totals 17 residues. Germline CDR1 and CDR2: SGHDN and FVKESK. With V trimmed by 4 bases and J by 3 bases, 14 bases remained unmatched. As DNA, the CDR3 is TGTGCCAGCAGCCCAGGGGGGCGCGTCTTTCCAGACACTGAAGCTTTCTTT. It codes for CASSPGGRVFPDTEAFF.

In its sample, this clonotype was seen a few times. The chain couples TRBV27 to TRBJ1-4; D gene unclear. The CDR3 contains 16 residues. The germline V gene has CDR1 MNHEY and CDR2 SMNVEV (reference sequence). V lost 2 bases to trimming and J lost 5 bases, with 15 bases between them. The CDR3 nucleotides are TGTGCCAGCAGTTTAAAGCCCACCGGGGTCAATGAAAAACTGTTTTTT. Translating gives CASSLKPTGVNEKLFF.

The chain has TRBV6-1 and TRBJ1-1; D may be TRBD1 (6 bases). Trimming shortened V by 2 bases and J by 6 bases, and 13 bases separated the two germline ends. The CDR3 is made up of 14 amino acids. The V gene's germline CDR1 is MNHNS and CDR2 SASEGT. CDR3 protein: CASSEPVRGAEAFF. The CDR3 bases are TGTGCCAGCAGTGAACCGGTCAGGGGTGCTGAAGCTTTCTTT.

This chain links TRBV7-3 with TRBJ1-1; D remains ambiguous. CDR1 is SGHTA and CDR2 is FQGTGA in the germline V gene. V gave up 2 bases and J gave up 5 bases, with 15 bases separating them. The CDR3 is made up of 15 amino acids. The CDR3 DNA is TGTGCCAGCAGCTTATCGGGAGGGCGGGAGACTGAAGCTTTCTTT. Protein sequence: CASSLSGGRETEAFF.

This clonotype was counted a single time. The chain links TRBV5-4 to TRBJ1-2; a possible D gene is TRBD1 (6 bases). Germline V lookup: CDR1 SGHNT, CDR2 YYREEE (reference sequence). The V end was cut by 3 bases, the J end by 4 bases, with 28 bases between. This CDR3 contains 19 residues. CDR3 sequence: CASSWIGARGKHLLYGYTF. CDR3 DNA: TGTGCCAGCAGCTGGATTGGGGCGAGGGGGAAACACCTCCTCTATGGCTACACCTTC.

The chain combines TRBV27 with TRBJ1-5; D uncertain. This CDR3 has 15 residues. The V end lost 7 bases, the J end lost 2 bases, and 15 bases lay between the germline ends. Germline CDR1 reads MNHEY; CDR2 reads SMNVEV (reference sequence). The CDR3 region has the DNA TGTGCCAGCACCCCATACCCCACAGGCAATCAGCCCCAGCATTTT. Amino acids: CASTPYPTGNQPQHF.

The gene calls are TRBV10-1 and TRBJ2-1; maybe TRBD1 (7 bases). V lost 0 bases to trimming and J lost 8 bases, with 14 bases between them. The germline gives CDR1 WNHNN, CDR2 SYGVQD (reference sequence). The CDR3 sequence is 15 residues long. The CDR3 loop reads CASSESDRWGDEQFF. CDR3 DNA sequence: TGCGCCAGCAGTGAGTCGGACAGGTGGGGGGATGAGCAGTTCTTC.

This clonotype was detected only a few times. The chain carries TRBV28 and TRBJ2-1; the D gene could be TRBD1 or TRBD2 (5 bases each). Trimming took 6 bases from V and 12 from J, leaving 18 bases between them. Germline V CDR1 and CDR2: MDHEN, SYDVKM. There are 13 residues in the CDR3. CDR3 residues: CASSLDGTSGQFF. Written as DNA, the CDR3 is TGTGCCAGCAGCCTCGACGGGACGTCTGGGCAGTTCTTC.